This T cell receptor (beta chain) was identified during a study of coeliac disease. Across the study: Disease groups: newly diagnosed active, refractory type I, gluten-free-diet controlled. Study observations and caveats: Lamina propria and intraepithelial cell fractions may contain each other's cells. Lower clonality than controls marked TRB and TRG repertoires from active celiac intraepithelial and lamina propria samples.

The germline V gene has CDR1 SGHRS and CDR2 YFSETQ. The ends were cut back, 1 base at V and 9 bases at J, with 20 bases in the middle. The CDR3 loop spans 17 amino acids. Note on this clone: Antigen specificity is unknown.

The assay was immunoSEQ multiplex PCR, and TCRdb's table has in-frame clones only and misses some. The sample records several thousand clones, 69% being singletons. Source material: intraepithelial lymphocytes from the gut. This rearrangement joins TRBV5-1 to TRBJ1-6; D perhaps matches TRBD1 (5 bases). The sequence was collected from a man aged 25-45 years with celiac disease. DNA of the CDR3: TGCGCCAGCAGCTTGTCGGCTAGGCAGGGAAGAACTTCACCCCTCCACTTT. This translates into CASSLSARQGRTSPLHF.